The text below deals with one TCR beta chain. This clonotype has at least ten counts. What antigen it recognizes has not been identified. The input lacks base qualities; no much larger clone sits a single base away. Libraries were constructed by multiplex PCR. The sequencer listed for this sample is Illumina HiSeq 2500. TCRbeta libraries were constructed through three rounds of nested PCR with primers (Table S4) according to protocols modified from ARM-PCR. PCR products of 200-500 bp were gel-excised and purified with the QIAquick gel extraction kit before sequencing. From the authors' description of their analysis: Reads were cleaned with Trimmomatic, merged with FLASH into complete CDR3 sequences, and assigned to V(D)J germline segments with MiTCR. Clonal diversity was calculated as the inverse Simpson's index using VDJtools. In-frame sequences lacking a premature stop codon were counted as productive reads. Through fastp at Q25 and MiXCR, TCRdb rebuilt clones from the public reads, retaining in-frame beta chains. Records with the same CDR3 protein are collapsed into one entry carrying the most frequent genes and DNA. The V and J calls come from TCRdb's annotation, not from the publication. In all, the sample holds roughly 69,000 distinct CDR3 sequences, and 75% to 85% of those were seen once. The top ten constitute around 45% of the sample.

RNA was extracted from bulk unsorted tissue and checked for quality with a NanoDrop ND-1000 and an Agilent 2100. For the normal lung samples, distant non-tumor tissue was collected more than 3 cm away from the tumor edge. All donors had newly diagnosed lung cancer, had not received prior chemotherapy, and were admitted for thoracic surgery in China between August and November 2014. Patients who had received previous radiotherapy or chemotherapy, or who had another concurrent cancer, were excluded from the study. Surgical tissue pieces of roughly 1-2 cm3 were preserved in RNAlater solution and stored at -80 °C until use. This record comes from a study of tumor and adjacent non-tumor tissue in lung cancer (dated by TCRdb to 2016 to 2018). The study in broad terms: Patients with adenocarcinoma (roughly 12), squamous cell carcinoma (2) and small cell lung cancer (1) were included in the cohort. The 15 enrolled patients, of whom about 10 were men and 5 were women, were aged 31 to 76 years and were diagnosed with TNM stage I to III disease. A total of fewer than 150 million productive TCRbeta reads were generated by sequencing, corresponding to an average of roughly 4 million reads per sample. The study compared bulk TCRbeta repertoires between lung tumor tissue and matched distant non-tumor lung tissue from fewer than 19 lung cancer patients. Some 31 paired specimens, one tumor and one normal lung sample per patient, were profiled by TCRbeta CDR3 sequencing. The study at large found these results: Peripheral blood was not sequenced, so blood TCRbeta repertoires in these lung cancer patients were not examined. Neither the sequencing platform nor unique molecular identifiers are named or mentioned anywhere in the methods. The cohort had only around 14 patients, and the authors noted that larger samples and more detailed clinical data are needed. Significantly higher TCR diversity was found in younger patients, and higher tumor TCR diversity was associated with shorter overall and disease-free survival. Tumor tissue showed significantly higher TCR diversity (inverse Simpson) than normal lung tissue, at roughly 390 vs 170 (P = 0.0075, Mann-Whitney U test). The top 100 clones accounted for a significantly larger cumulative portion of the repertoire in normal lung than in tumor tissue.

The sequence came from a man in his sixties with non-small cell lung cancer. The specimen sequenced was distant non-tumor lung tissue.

The CDR3 sequence is CASSLDSGSSPHEQFF. In nucleotides, the sequence is TGTGCCAGCAGCCTGGATAGCGGGAGTTCCCCCCATGAGCAGTTCTTC. The rearrangement combines TRBV7-8 with TRBJ2-1; 9 of the junction bases match TRBD2. The germline V gene supplies CDR1 SGHVS and CDR2 FQNEAQ. After removal of 5 bases from V and 8 bases from J, the junction retains 13 bases not matched to a gene. The CDR3 spans 16 residues, from the cysteine through the phenylalanine. Only the CDR3 part of the read is kept: 48 bases, read in frame from the first base. Supplemented by the reference TRBV7-8 and TRBJ2-1 proteins around the CDR3, the complete variable domain is GAGVSQSPRYKVAKRGQDVALRCDPISGHVSLFWYQQALGQGPEFLTYFQNEAQLDKSGLPSDRFFAERPEGSVSTLKIQRTQQEDSAVYLCASSLDSGSSPHEQFFGPGTRLTVL.